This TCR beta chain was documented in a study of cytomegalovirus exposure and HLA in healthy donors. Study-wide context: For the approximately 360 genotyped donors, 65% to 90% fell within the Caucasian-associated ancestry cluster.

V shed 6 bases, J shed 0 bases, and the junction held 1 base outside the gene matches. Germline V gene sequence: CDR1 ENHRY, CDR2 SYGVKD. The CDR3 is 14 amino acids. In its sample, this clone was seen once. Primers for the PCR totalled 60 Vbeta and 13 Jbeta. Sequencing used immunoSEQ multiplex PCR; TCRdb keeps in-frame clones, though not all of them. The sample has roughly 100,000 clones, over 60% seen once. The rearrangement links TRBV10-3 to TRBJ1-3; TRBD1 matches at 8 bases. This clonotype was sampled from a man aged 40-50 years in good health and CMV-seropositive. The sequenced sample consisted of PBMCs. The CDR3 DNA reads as TGTGCCATCAGAGGACAGGGCTCTGGAAACACCATATATTTT. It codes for CAIRGQGSGNTIYF.